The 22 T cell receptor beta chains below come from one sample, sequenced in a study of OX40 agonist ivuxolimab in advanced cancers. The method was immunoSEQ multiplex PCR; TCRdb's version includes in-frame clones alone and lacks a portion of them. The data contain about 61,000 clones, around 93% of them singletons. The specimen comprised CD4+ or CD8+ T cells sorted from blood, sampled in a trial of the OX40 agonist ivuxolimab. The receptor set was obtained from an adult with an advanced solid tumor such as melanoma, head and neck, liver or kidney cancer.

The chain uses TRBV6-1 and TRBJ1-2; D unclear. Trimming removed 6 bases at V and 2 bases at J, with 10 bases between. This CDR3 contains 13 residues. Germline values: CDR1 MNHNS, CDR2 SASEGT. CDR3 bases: TGTGCCAGCAGCCCCGGGGAGAACTATGGCTACACCTTC. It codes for CASSPGENYGYTF.

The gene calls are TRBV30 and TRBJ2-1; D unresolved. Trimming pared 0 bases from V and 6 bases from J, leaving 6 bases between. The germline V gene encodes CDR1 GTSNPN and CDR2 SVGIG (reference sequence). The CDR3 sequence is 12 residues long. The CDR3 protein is CAWSVLGNEQFF. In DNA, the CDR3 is TGTGCCTGGAGTGTACTGGGCAATGAGCAGTTCTTC. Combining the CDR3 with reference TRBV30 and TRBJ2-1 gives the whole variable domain SQTIHQWPATLVQPVGSPLSLECTVEGTSNPNLYWYRQAAGRGLQLLFYSVGIGQISSEVPQNLSASRPQDRQFILSSKKLLLSDSGFYLCAWSVLGNEQFFGPGTRLTVL.

The CDR3 region is CAWRETGVGYTF. The CDR3 DNA is TGTGCCTGGAGGGAGACAGGGGTCGGCTACACCTTC. V is TRBV30 and J is TRBJ1-2; 8 bases align to TRBD1. Per germline, CDR1 GTSNPN and CDR2 SVGIG (reference sequence). The CDR3 consists of 12 residues. V shed 3 bases, J shed 8 bases, and the junction held 5 bases outside the gene matches.

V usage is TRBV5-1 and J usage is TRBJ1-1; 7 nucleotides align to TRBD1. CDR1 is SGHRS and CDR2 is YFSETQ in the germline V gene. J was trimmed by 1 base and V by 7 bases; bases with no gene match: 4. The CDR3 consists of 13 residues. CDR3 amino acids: CASGRQGNTEAFF. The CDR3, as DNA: TGCGCCAGCGGAAGACAGGGGAACACTGAAGCTTTCTTT.

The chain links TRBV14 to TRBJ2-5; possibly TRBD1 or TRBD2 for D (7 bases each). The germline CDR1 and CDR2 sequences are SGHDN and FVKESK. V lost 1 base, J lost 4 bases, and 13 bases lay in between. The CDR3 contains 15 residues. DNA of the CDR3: TGTGCCAGCAGCCAAGTGACAGGGAGGGCAGAGACCCAGTACTTC. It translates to CASSQVTGRAETQYF.

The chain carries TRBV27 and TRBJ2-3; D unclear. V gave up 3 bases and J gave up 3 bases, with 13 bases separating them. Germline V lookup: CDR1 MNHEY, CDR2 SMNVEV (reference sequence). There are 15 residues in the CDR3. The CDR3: CASSFTRGVTDTQYF. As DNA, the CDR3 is TGTGCCAGCAGTTTTACACGTGGGGTAACAGATACGCAGTATTTT.

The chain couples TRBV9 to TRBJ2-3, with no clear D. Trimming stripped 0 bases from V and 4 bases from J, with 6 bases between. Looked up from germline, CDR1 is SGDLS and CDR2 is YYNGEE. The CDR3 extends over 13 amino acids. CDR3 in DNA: TGTGCCAGCAGCGTAGGAGATCCAGATACGCAGTATTTT. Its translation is CASSVGDPDTQYF.

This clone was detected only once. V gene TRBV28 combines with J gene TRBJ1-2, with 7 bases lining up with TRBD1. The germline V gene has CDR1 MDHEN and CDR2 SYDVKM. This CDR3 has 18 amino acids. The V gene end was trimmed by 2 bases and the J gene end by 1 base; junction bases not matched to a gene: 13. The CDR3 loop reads CASSLLLLQGELNYGYTF. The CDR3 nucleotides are TGTGCCAGCAGTTTACTTCTTCTCCAGGGGGAGCTTAACTATGGCTACACCTTC.

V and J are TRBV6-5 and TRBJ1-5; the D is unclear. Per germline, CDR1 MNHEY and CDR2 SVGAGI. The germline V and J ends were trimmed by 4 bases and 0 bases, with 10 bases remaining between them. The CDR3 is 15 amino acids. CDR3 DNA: TGTGCCAGCAGTTTAACAGCGTATAGCAATCAGCCCCAGCATTTT. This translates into CASSLTAYSNQPQHF.

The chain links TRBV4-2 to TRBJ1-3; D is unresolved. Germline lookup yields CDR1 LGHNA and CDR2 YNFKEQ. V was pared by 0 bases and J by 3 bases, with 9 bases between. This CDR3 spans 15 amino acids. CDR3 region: CASSQDSGVGNTIYF. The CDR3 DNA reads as TGTGCCAGCAGCCAAGATAGTGGAGTTGGAAACACCATATATTTT.

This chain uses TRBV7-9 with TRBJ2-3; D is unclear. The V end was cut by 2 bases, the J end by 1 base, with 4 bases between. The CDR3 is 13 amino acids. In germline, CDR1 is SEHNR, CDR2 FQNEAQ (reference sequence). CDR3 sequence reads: CASSLIGTDTQYF. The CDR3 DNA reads TGTGCCAGCAGCTTAATAGGCACAGATACGCAGTATTTT. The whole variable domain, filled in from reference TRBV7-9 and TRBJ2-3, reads DTGVSQNPRHKITKRGQNVTFRCDPISEHNRLYWYRQTLGQGPEFLTYFQNEAQLEKSRLLSDRFSAERPKGSFSTLEIQRTEQGDSAMYLCASSLIGTDTQYFGPGTRLTVL.

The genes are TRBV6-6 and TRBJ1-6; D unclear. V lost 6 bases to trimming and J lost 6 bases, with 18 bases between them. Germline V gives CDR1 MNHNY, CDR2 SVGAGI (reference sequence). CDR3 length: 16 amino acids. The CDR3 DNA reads TGTGCCAGCAGCCCCGGAAAACATGGACCTAATTCACCCCTCCACTTT. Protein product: CASSPGKHGPNSPLHF.

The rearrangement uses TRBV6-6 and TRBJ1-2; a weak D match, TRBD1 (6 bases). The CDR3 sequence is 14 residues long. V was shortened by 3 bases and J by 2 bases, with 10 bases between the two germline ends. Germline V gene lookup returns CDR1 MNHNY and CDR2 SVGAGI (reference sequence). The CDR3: CASSYNRENYGYTF. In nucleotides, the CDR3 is TGTGCCAGCAGTTATAACAGGGAGAACTATGGCTACACCTTC.

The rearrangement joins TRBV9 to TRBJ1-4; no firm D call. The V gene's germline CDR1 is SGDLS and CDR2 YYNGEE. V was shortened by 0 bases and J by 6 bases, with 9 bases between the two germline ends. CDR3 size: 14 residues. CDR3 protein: CASSVEGLDEKLFF. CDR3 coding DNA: TGTGCCAGCAGCGTAGAAGGGTTGGATGAAAAACTGTTTTTT.

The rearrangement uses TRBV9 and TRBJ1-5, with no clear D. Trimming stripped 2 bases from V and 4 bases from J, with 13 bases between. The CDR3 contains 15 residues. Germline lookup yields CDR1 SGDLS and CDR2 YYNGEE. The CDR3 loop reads CASSVYDSVNQPQHF. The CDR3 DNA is TGTGCCAGCAGCGTTTATGACTCCGTTAATCAGCCCCAGCATTTT.

CDR3 in DNA: TGCAGCGTTGAAGACTTACAGGGGGCCTATGGCTACACCTTC. Amino acid sequence: CSVEDLQGAYGYTF. This sequence joins TRBV29-1 and TRBJ1-2; 9 bases agree with TRBD1. CDR1 and CDR2 (germline): SQVTM, ANQGSEA. Losses at the gene ends were 0 bases for V and 4 bases for J; bases not matched to a gene: 3. The CDR3 runs 14 residues.

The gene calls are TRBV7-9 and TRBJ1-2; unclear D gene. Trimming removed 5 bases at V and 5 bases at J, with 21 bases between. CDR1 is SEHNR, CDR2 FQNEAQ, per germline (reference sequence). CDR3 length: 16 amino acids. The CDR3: CASSPSANEYPYGYTF. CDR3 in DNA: TGTGCCAGCAGCCCCAGCGCCAACGAGTACCCTTATGGCTACACCTTC.

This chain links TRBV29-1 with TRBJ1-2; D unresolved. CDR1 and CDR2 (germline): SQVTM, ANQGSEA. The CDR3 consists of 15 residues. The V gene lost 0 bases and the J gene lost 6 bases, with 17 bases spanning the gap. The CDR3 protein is CSVEDLLGYSNGYTF. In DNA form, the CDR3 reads TGCAGCGTTGAAGATCTTCTAGGGTATAGTAATGGCTACACCTTC.

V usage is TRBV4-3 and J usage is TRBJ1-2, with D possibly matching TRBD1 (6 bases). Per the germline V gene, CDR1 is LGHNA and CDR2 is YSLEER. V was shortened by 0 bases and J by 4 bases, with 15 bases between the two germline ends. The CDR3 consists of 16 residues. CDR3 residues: CASSQDPIGGPYGYTF. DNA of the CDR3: TGCGCCAGCAGCCAAGACCCCATAGGGGGGCCCTATGGCTACACCTTC.

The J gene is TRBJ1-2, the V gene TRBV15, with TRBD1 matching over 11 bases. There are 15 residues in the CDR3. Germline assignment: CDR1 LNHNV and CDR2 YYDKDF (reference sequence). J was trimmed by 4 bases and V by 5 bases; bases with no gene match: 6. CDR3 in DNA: TGTGCCACCAGCGGACAGGGGGCGCTCGTCTATGGCTACACCTTC. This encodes CATSGQGALVYGYTF.

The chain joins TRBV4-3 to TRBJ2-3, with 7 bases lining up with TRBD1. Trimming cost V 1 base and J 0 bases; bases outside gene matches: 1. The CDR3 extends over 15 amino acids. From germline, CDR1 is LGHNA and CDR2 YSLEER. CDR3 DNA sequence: TGCGCCAGCAGCCAAGCGGGACAGAGCACAGATACGCAGTATTTT. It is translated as CASSQAGQSTDTQYF.

In DNA, the CDR3 is TGCGCCAGCAGCATTCTGACTGACGATACGCAGTATTTT. Encoded protein: CASSILTDDTQYF. The V call is TRBV5-1, the J call TRBJ2-3; unclear D gene. The CDR3 extends over 13 amino acids. V lost 4 bases and J 6 bases, leaving 12 bases between the germline ends. CDR1 SGHRS and CDR2 YFSETQ come from the germline V gene. Full variable domain (missing parts from reference TRBV5-1 and TRBJ2-3): KAGVTQTPRYLIKTRGQQVTLSCSPISGHRSVSWYQQTPGQGLQFLFEYFSETQRNKGNFPGRFSGRQFSNSRSEMNVSTLELGDSALYLCASSILTDDTQYFGPGTRLTVL.